One sample yielded the 9 T cell receptor beta chains listed below, sequenced in a study of long-term antiretroviral therapy in people with HIV. They ran version v3.0 of the immunoSEQ assay at survey level. Clones were read by immunoSEQ multiplex PCR, and TCRdb kept only the in-frame ones, dropping some. The table records fewer than 25,000 clones, about 81% of them present only once. The sequencing here drew on unsorted PBMCs, taken 1.5 years after starting antiretroviral therapy. These receptor sequences come from a man aged 25 to 40 with HIV.

The table lists this clone with a few counts. The chain carries TRBV7-6 and TRBJ2-2, with D maybe TRBD2 (5 bases). Looked up from germline, CDR1 is SGHVS and CDR2 is FNYEAQ. With 5 bases removed from V and 4 bases from J, the gap between germline ends came to 8 bases. The CDR3 is 13 residues long. CDR3 amino acids: CASSVEGTGELFF. In nucleotides, the CDR3 is TGTGCCAGCAGCGTCGAGGGCACCGGGGAGCTGTTTTTT.

V gene TRBV28 combines with J gene TRBJ2-7, with TRBD1 matching 7 bases. The CDR3 is 14 residues long. Germline V gene sequence: CDR1 MDHEN, CDR2 SYDVKM. The V segment lost 5 bases and the J segment 4 bases; nucleotides outside the gene matches: 8. The CDR3 is CASSRQGLLYEQYF. DNA of the CDR3: TGTGCCAGCAGTCGACAGGGCCTTTTATACGAGCAGTACTTC.

V and J are TRBV4-3 and TRBJ1-2; possible D gene TRBD1, 5 bases. There are 14 residues in the CDR3. Germline V gene sequence: CDR1 LGHNA, CDR2 YSLEER. Trimming took 2 bases from V and 8 from J, leaving 15 bases between them. Here the CDR3 reads CASSQTRVSRGYTF. CDR3 coding DNA: TGCGCCAGCAGCCAAACCAGGGTGTCTCGGGGCTACACCTTC.

The chain joins TRBV5-1 to TRBJ2-7, with D possibly matching TRBD2 (7 bases). The ends were cut back, 3 bases at V and 0 bases at J, with 13 bases in the middle. This CDR3 is built from 15 residues. In germline, CDR1 is SGHRS, CDR2 YFSETQ. The CDR3 is CASSWGGRASYEQYF. CDR3 nucleotides: TGCGCCAGCAGCTGGGGGGGCAGGGCCTCCTACGAGCAGTACTTC.

The chain uses TRBV6-4 and TRBJ2-7, with D possibly being TRBD1 (5 bases). This CDR3 comprises 14 residues. Germline lookup yields CDR1 MRHNA and CDR2 SNTAGT. The V end was cut by 6 bases, the J end by 5 bases, with 17 bases between. As DNA, the CDR3 is TGTGCCAGCAGGGGTCTGGACACCTCTCACGAGCAGTACTTC. Translated: CASRGLDTSHEQYF.

The chain uses TRBV27 and TRBJ1-6, with D uncertain. The V end was cut by 3 bases, the J end by 6 bases, with 12 bases between. Germline V gene lookup returns CDR1 MNHEY and CDR2 SMNVEV (reference sequence). CDR3 length equals 15 residues. Here the CDR3 reads CASSLRSLGNSPLHF. The CDR3 DNA is TGTGCCAGCAGTTTGCGGTCCCTGGGTAATTCACCCCTCCACTTT.

This rearrangement joins TRBV19 to TRBJ2-1, with TRBD2 identical over 11 bases. V shed 4 bases and J 8 bases; nucleotides not matched to a gene: 16. The CDR3 spans 18 residues. Germline CDR1 reads LNHDA; CDR2 reads SQIVND (reference sequence). The CDR3 loop reads CASSTPSFSGRGTDEQFF. In nucleotides, the CDR3 is TGTGCCAGTAGTACGCCATCCTTTAGCGGGAGGGGGACAGATGAGCAGTTCTTC.

The chain links TRBV5-1 to TRBJ1-2; 8 bases line up with TRBD1. The CDR3 runs to 15 residues. The germline gives CDR1 SGHRS, CDR2 YFSETQ. J was trimmed by 4 bases and V by 3 bases; bases with no gene match: 8. CDR3 sequence (DNA): TGCGCCAGCAGCTCTGAAGGACAGGGCGGCTATGGCTACACCTTC. This encodes CASSSEGQGGYGYTF.

V usage is TRBV6-6 and J usage is TRBJ1-4; possibly TRBD1 for D (5 bases). The CDR3 length is 14 residues. V lost 2 bases, J lost 8 bases, and 12 bases lay in between. Germline assignment: CDR1 MNHNY and CDR2 SVGAGI (reference sequence). CDR3 in DNA: TGTGCCAGCAGTTACCCAGGGTTGGGAGAAAAACTGTTTTTT. This gives the protein CASSYPGLGEKLFF.